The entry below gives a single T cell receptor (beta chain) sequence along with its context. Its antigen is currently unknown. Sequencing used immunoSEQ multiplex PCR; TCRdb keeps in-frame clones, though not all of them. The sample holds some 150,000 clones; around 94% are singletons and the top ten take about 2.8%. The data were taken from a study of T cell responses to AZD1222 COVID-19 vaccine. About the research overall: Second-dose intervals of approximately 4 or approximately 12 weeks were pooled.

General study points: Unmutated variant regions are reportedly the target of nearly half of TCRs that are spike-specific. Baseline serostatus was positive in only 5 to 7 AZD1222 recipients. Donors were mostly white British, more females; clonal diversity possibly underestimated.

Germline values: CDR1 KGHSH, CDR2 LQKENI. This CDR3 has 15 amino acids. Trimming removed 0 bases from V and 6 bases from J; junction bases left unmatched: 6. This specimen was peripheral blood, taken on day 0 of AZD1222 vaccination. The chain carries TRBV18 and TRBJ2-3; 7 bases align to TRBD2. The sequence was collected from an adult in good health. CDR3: CASSPPSGGMDTQYF. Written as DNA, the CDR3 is TGTGCCAGCTCACCACCATCCGGGGGGATGGATACGCAGTATTTT. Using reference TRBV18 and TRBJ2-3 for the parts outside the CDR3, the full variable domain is NAGVMQNPRHLVRRRGQEARLRCSPMKGHSHVYWYRQLPEEGLKFMVYLQKENIIDESGMPKERFSAEFPKEGPSILRIQQVVRGDSAAYFCASSPPSGGMDTQYFGPGTRLTVL.